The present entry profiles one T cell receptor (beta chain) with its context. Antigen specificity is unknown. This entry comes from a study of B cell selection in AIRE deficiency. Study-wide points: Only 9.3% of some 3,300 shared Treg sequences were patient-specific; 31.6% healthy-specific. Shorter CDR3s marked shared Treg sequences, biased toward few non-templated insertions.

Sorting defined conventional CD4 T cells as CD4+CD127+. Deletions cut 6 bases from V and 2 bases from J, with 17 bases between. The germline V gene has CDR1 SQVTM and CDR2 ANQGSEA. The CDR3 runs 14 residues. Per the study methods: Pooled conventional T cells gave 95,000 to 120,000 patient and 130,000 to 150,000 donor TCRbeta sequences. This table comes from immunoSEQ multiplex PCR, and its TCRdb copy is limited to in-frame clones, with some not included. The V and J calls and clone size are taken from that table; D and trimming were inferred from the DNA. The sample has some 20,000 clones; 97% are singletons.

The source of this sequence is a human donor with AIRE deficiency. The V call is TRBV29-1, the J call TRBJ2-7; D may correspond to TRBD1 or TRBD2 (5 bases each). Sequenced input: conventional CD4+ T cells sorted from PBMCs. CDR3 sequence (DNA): TGCAGCGTGTCCGGGGCCAATGGACCCTACGAGCAGTACTTC. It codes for CSVSGANGPYEQYF.